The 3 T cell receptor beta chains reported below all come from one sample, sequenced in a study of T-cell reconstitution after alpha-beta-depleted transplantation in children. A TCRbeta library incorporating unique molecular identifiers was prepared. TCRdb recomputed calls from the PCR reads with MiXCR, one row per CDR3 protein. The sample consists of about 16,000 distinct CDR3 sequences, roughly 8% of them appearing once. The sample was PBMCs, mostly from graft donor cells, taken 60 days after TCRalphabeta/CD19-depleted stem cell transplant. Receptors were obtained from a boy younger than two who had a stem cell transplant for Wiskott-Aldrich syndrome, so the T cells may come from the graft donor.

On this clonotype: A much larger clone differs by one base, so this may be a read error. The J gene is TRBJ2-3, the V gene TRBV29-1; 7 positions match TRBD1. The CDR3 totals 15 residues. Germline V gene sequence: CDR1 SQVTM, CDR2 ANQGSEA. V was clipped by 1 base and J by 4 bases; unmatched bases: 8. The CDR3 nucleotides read TGCAGCGTTGAAGGGGGTAGGGACAGCTCAGATACGCAGTATTTT. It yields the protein CSVEGGRDSSDTQYF.

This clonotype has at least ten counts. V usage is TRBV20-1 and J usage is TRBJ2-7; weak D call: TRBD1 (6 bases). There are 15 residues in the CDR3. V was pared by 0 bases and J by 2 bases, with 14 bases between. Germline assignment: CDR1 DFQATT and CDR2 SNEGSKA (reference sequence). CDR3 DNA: TGCAGTGCTAGAGACCACCCAGGGGAGCCCTACGAGCAGTACTTC. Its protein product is CSARDHPGEPYEQYF.

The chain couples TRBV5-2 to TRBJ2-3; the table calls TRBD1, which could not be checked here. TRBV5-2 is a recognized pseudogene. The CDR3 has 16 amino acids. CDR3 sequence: CAMGPGVIPGTDTQYF. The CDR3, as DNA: TGTGCCATGGGCCCGGGGGTCATTCCAGGGACAGATACGCAGTATTTT.